The 30 T cell receptor beta chains below were found in one sample sequenced in a study of chemoradiotherapy in HPV16-positive cancers. Only in-frame clones appear in the TCRdb table, and some are missing; sequencing was by immunoSEQ multiplex PCR. This sample has 13,000 to 15,000 clones; roughly 90% occur once, and the top ten carry about 2.5%. Specimen: blood, collected from a patient who underwent chemoradiotherapy. These receptors all stem from a human donor with HPV-associated anogenital cancer.

This chain uses TRBV7-8 with TRBJ1-2; no reliable D call. V lost 0 bases to trimming and J lost 7 bases, with 6 bases between them. CDR1 SGHVS and CDR2 FQNEAQ come from the germline V gene. CDR3 length equals 12 residues. For the CDR3, the DNA is TGTGCCAGCAGCTTAGCTGGGTTTGGCTACACCTTC. Protein: CASSLAGFGYTF.

The gene calls are TRBV2 and TRBJ1-5; D unclear. The CDR3 consists of 14 residues. V was clipped by 3 bases and J by 4 bases, with 10 bases between them. Per germline, CDR1 SNHLY and CDR2 FYNNEI. The CDR3 DNA sequence: TGTGCCAGCAGTGACAGTAGCTCAAATCAGCCCCAGCATTTT. Translating gives CASSDSSSNQPQHF.

The table lists this clone with a count of one. The CDR3 protein is CASSQDRDFEAFF. CDR3 nucleotides: TGCGCCAGCAGCCAAGATCGGGACTTTGAAGCTTTCTTT. This sequence joins TRBV4-1 and TRBJ1-1; D may be TRBD1 (5 bases). CDR3 length: 13 amino acids. Trimming took 0 bases from V and 7 from J, leaving 9 bases between them. The germline gives CDR1 MGHRA, CDR2 YSYEKL.

This clone is a singleton in its sample. The chain joins TRBV5-1 to TRBJ2-5; 7 bases agree with TRBD1. The CDR3 totals 13 residues. J was trimmed by 5 bases and V by 1 base; bases with no gene match: 2. The germline CDR1 and CDR2 sequences are SGHRS and YFSETQ. CDR3 coding DNA: TGCGCCAGCAGCTTGACAGGGGCTGAGACCCAGTACTTC. Encoded protein: CASSLTGAETQYF.

The V gene is TRBV25-1, the J gene TRBJ2-5, with 10 bases identical to TRBD2. Unmatched junction bases numbered 4, after V lost 3 bases and J lost 3 bases. The CDR3 is 15 amino acids. Germline V gene data show CDR1 as MGHDK and CDR2 as SYGVNS. The CDR3 coding sequence is TGTGCCAGCAGTGAGATTGGACTAGCGGAAGAGACCCAGTACTTC. It encodes CASSEIGLAEETQYF.

The chain combines TRBV7-9 with TRBJ1-5, with D unresolved. V was shortened by 4 bases and J by 5 bases, with 21 bases between the two germline ends. Germline loops: CDR1 SEHNR, CDR2 FQNEAQ (reference sequence). The CDR3 consists of 17 residues. Written as DNA, the CDR3 is TGTGCCAGCAGCTCCAACCGGGCCGAAGCCGGAGATCAGCCCCAGCATTTT. Its translation: CASSSNRAEAGDQPQHF.

V is TRBV30 and J is TRBJ1-3, with a weak D call TRBD1 (5 bases). The germline CDR1 and CDR2 sequences are GTSNPN and SVGIG (reference sequence). The CDR3 length is 15 residues. Trimming removed 0 bases from V and 2 bases from J, with 11 bases in between. The CDR3 protein is CAWSVMGETGNTIYF. In DNA, the CDR3 is TGTGCCTGGAGTGTAATGGGGGAGACTGGAAACACCATATATTTT.

CDR3 region: CASSRGESSYNEQFF. CDR3 nucleotide sequence: TGTGCCAGCAGTCGGGGGGAGAGCTCCTACAATGAGCAGTTCTTC. The chain recombines TRBV6-4 with TRBJ2-1; TRBD2 matches at 7 bases. V gave up 5 bases and J gave up 0 bases; unmatched junction bases: 4. The length of the CDR3 is 15 residues. Germline values: CDR1 MRHNA, CDR2 SNTAGT.

V gene TRBV15 combines with J gene TRBJ1-1; D gene unclear. Deletions cut 0 bases from V and 4 bases from J, with 9 bases between. The V gene's germline CDR1 is LNHNV and CDR2 YYDKDF (reference sequence). The length of the CDR3 is 14 residues. The CDR3 reads CATSRDRETTEAFF. In DNA form, the CDR3 reads TGTGCCACCAGCAGAGATCGGGAAACCACTGAAGCTTTCTTT.

The chain recombines TRBV27 with TRBJ1-6; no definite D call. The CDR3 has 14 amino acids. Per the germline V gene, CDR1 is MNHEY and CDR2 is SMNVEV (reference sequence). Trimming stripped 10 bases from V and 14 bases from J, with 24 bases between. CDR3 loop: CANDLAAGRRALHF. DNA of the CDR3: TGTGCCAACGATCTCGCGGCCGGGCGGAGGGCCCTCCACTTT.

The chain couples TRBV30 to TRBJ2-3; 13 nucleotides line up with TRBD2. The junction had 3 bases not matched to a gene; V was cut back by 4 bases and J by 5 bases. The V gene's germline CDR1 is GTSNPN and CDR2 SVGIG (reference sequence). The CDR3 length is 14 residues. CDR3 sequence reads: CAWKLAGGRDTQYF. CDR3 nucleotides: TGTGCCTGGAAACTAGCGGGGGGGCGAGATACGCAGTATTTT.

This sequence joins TRBV15 and TRBJ2-4; TRBD1 might be the D (6 bases). The V end lost 3 bases, the J end lost 8 bases, and 17 bases lay between the germline ends. Looked up from germline, CDR1 is LNHNV and CDR2 is YYDKDF (reference sequence). The CDR3 is 15 residues long. The CDR3 sequence is CATSRQSGDFDIQYF. Here the CDR3 DNA reads TGTGCCACCAGCAGGCAATCAGGGGATTTTGACATTCAGTACTTC.

CDR3: CASVGTAGSYEQYF. In DNA, the CDR3 is TGTGCCAGCGTCGGGACAGCCGGATCCTACGAGCAGTACTTC. The V call is TRBV7-9, the J call TRBJ2-7, with 7 bases matching TRBD1. The J segment lost 1 base and the V segment lost 8 bases, leaving 8 bases of the junction unmatched. The CDR3 totals 14 residues. Germline values: CDR1 SEHNR, CDR2 FQNEAQ (reference sequence).

This clone was picked up one time. The rearrangement links TRBV7-8 to TRBJ2-3; 9 nucleotides agree with TRBD2. Germline V CDR1 and CDR2: SGHVS, FQNEAQ. V lost 2 bases and J lost 3; bases outside the gene matches: 3. The CDR3 loop spans 15 amino acids. DNA for the CDR3: TGTGCCAGCAGCTTACCTAGCGGGGTAACAGATACGCAGTATTTT. It translates to CASSLPSGVTDTQYF.

This clone was seen more than once but under ten times. The chain joins TRBV11-1 to TRBJ2-7; D is ambiguous. This CDR3 region has 12 residues. Germline CDR1 reads SGHAT; CDR2 reads FQDESV (reference sequence). V lost 2 bases, J lost 5 bases, and 7 bases lay in between. The CDR3 nucleotides are TGTGCCAGCAGCTTAAAGTGGAACGAGCAGTACTTC. Its translation: CASSLKWNEQYF.

This chain uses TRBV29-1 with TRBJ2-7; TRBD2 is a possible D gene (5 bases). CDR3 size: 11 residues. The germline V gene encodes CDR1 SQVTM and CDR2 ANQGSEA. Trimming stripped 7 bases from V and 5 bases from J, with 12 bases between. CDR3 in DNA: TGCAGCGCCGGCTCGGGGAACGAGCAGTACTTC. As protein: CSAGSGNEQYF.

The CDR3 reads CASRSQRNTEAFF. The CDR3 nucleotides read TGTGCCAGCAGATCTCAGAGGAACACTGAAGCTTTCTTT. The chain is built from TRBV6-6 and TRBJ1-1; D not certain. Trimming took 6 bases from V and 1 from J, leaving 9 bases between them. This CDR3 has 13 amino acids. Germline CDR1 MNHNY, CDR2 SVGAGI (reference sequence).

The CDR3 DNA reads as TGTGCCAGCAGATTCGGAGGACAGGGGTATTCACCCCTCCACTTT. This translates into CASRFGGQGYSPLHF. J is TRBJ1-6 and V is TRBV7-9; 9 bases match TRBD1. Germline loops: CDR1 SEHNR, CDR2 FQNEAQ (reference sequence). The CDR3 consists of 15 residues. After removal of 6 bases from V and 8 bases from J, the junction contained 8 bases not matched to a gene.

The V gene is TRBV27, the J gene TRBJ2-1; possibly TRBD1 for D (6 bases). Germline CDR1 and CDR2: MNHEY and SMNVEV (reference sequence). The CDR3 has 15 residues. V shed 2 bases and J shed 2 bases, with 10 bases lying between them. The DNA of the CDR3 is TGTGCCAGCAGTTTAAGGGACACCACCTACAATGAGCAGTTCTTC. Protein: CASSLRDTTYNEQFF.

The V and J genes are TRBV12-2 and TRBJ1-1. TRBV12-2 is designated a pseudogene. This CDR3 spans 18 amino acids. The CDR3 protein is CASRLVVLPRVVRLEAFF. In DNA form, the CDR3 reads TGTGCAAGTCGCCTAGTAGTGCTACCCCGGGTCGTCCGACTTGAAGCTTTCTTT.

The chain links TRBV11-2 to TRBJ2-1, with 8 bases lining up with TRBD1. The ends lost 3 bases at V and 7 bases at J; junction bases unmatched: 11. This CDR3 contains 16 residues. Germline CDR1 and CDR2: SGHAT and FQNNGV. DNA for the CDR3: TGTGCCAGCAGCTTTCAGGGGGCTTTGTTTGGTAATGAGCAGTTCTTC. Encoded protein: CASSFQGALFGNEQFF.

CDR3 sequence: CASSAYRAPGSGSGNTIYF. Here the CDR3 DNA reads TGTGCCAGCAGTGCCTACCGGGCCCCAGGGAGTGGCTCTGGAAACACCATATATTTT. The gene calls are TRBV6-1 and TRBJ1-3, with D possibly matching TRBD1 (5 bases). CDR1 MNHNS and CDR2 SASEGT come from the germline V gene. The length of the CDR3 is 19 residues. Trimming removed 4 bases from V and 0 bases from J, with 22 bases in between.

The chain is built from TRBV6-5 and TRBJ2-3, with 13 bases lining up with TRBD2. Germline CDR1 and CDR2: MNHEY and SVGAGI. The CDR3 consists of 16 residues. J was trimmed by 5 bases and V by 4 bases; bases with no gene match: 6. Here the CDR3 DNA reads TGTGCCAGCAGTTCGACTAGCGGGGGGCAAAGAGATACGCAGTATTTT. Translating gives CASSSTSGGQRDTQYF.

The J gene is TRBJ2-3, the V gene TRBV2; 9 positions agree with TRBD2. The ends lost 7 bases at V and 6 bases at J; junction bases unmatched: 5. Germline loops: CDR1 SNHLY, CDR2 FYNNEI. CDR3 size: 13 residues. The CDR3 loop is CASMAGGRDTQYF. CDR3 coding DNA: TGTGCCAGCATGGCGGGGGGGCGGGATACGCAGTATTTT.

This clone was detected only once. The gene calls are TRBV2 and TRBJ1-5, with D uncertain. Germline CDR1 and CDR2: SNHLY and FYNNEI. Trimming took 6 bases from V and 5 from J, leaving 11 bases between them. This CDR3 has 13 amino acids. CDR3 sequence: CASRKGEDQPQHF. CDR3 nucleotides: TGTGCCAGCAGAAAGGGAGAGGATCAGCCCCAGCATTTT.

The V call is TRBV5-6, the J call TRBJ1-1, with unresolved D. V was shortened by 7 bases and J by 0 bases, with 16 bases between the two germline ends. The CDR3 extends over 15 amino acids. CDR1 SGHDT and CDR2 YYEEEE come from the germline V gene. In nucleotides, the CDR3 is TGTGCCAGCCGGGCGCTTTCTGGGTTGAACACTGAAGCTTTCTTT. Amino acid sequence: CASRALSGLNTEAFF. Together with reference TRBV5-6 and TRBJ1-1, the CDR3 gives the full variable domain: DAGVTQSPTHLIKTRGQQVTLRCSPKSGHDTVSWYQQALGQGPQFIFQYYEEEERQRGNFPDRFSGHQFPNYSSELNVNALLLGDSALYLCASRALSGLNTEAFFGQGTRLTVV.

The chain is built from TRBV7-9 and TRBJ2-3; TRBD2 matches at 14 bases. V trimming: 4 bases; J trimming: 7 bases; junction bases outside the gene matches: 7. This CDR3 is 16 amino acids long. Per germline, CDR1 SEHNR and CDR2 FQNEAQ (reference sequence). The CDR3 sequence: CASSSTSGGAPNTQYF. The CDR3 DNA follows: TGTGCCAGCAGCTCGACTAGCGGGGGGGCGCCGAATACGCAGTATTTT.

This clone was recorded only once. The V call is TRBV5-1, the J call TRBJ1-6; 10 bases match TRBD1. The CDR3 length is 19 residues. V lost 4 bases, J lost 0 bases, and 10 bases stayed unmatched. CDR1 is SGHRS, CDR2 YFSETQ, per germline. The CDR3 region is CASSPRDRGPSSYNSPLHF. CDR3 nucleotide sequence: TGCGCCAGCAGCCCCCGGGACAGGGGCCCGAGCTCCTATAATTCACCCCTCCACTTT.

The rearrangement uses TRBV7-2 and TRBJ2-5; 11 positions agree with TRBD2. CDR3 length equals 16 residues. The germline V gene has CDR1 SGHTA and CDR2 FQGNSA. After removal of 5 bases from V and 6 bases from J, the junction contained 11 bases not matched to a gene. CDR3 in DNA: TGTGCCAGCAGCGTACGTAGCGGGGGGGCCGAACAGACCCAGTACTTC. Translated, it gives CASSVRSGGAEQTQYF.

In its sample, this clone was seen once. V is TRBV30 and J is TRBJ1-1, with a possible D match to TRBD1 (6 bases). The CDR3 sequence is 15 residues long. Looked up from germline, CDR1 is GTSNPN and CDR2 is SVGIG (reference sequence). Trimming stripped 4 bases from V and 10 bases from J, with 25 bases between. The CDR3 here is CAWTSAGAGGEGAFF. The DNA for the CDR3 is TGTGCCTGGACATCGGCAGGGGCCGGAGGGGAGGGAGCTTTCTTT.